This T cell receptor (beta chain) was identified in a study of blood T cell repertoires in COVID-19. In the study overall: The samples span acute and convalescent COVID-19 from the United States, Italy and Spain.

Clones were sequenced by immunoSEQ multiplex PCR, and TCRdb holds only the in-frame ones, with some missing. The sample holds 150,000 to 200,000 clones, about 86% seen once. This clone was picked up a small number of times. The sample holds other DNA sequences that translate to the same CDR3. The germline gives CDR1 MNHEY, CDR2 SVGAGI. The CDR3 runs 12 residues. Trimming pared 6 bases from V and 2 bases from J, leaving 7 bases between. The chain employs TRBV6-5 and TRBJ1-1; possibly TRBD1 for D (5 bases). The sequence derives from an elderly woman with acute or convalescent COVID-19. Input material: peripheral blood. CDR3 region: CASSQGNTEAFF. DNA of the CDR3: TGTGCCAGCAGCCAGGGCAACACTGAAGCTTTCTTT.